Listed here are 12 T cell receptor beta chains from one sample, sequenced in a study of CD8+ T cells in alopecia areata. Following extraction, RNA underwent reverse transcription to cDNA, which served as the sequencing template. TCRdb's table, derived via immunoSEQ multiplex PCR, lists solely in-frame clones and lacks some. The sample has more than 200,000 clones; around two fifths are singletons. As to treatment: oral pan-JAK inhibitor, 5-10 mg twice daily. The sequencing here drew on CD4+ T cells sorted from blood, taken at approximately week 36, from a patient treated with tofacitinib. Every receptor here comes from a human donor with alopecia areata.

The rearrangement links TRBV29-1 to TRBJ2-2; 11 bases line up with TRBD2. The length of the CDR3 is 14 residues. CDR1 and CDR2 from the germline V gene are SQVTM and ANQGSEA. With V trimmed by 6 bases and J by 5 bases, 5 bases remained unmatched. The CDR3 region has the DNA TGCAGCGTAGAGACTAGCGGGATGACCGGGGAGCTGTTTTTT. As protein: CSVETSGMTGELFF.

This chain joins TRBV29-1 and TRBJ2-7; TRBD2 is a possible D gene (5 bases). Germline assignment: CDR1 SQVTM and CDR2 ANQGSEA. The CDR3 has 14 residues. The V and J ends lost 6 bases and 3 bases respectively, with 18 bases between them. Here the CDR3 DNA reads TGCAGCGTCCAAAAGGTGGGAGTGAGCTACGAGCAGTACTTC. Residues: CSVQKVGVSYEQYF.

This clone was detected ten times or more. The CDR3 region is CASSIRSGVYEQYF. CDR3 nucleotide sequence: TGTGCCAGTAGTATTAGATCGGGAGTCTACGAGCAGTACTTC. The genes are TRBV19 and TRBJ2-7; tentatively, D is TRBD2 (6 bases). The CDR3 length is 14 residues. Trimming took 3 bases from V and 3 from J, leaving 12 bases between them. Germline CDR1 and CDR2: LNHDA and SQIVND (reference sequence).

This chain's CDR3 is CASSLPGTGRTQYF. CDR3 sequence (DNA): TGTGCCAGCAGCTTACCGGGGACAGGGCGGACCCAGTACTTC. The chain links TRBV7-2 to TRBJ2-5; TRBD1 aligns across 9 bases. The CDR3 sequence is 14 residues long. Germline-derived CDR1 and CDR2 are SGHTA and FQGNSA. V lost 2 bases, J lost 7 bases, and 5 bases stayed unmatched.

This rearrangement joins TRBV18 to TRBJ2-7; D uncertain. The CDR3 covers 14 residues. Germline CDR1 and CDR2: KGHSH and LQKENI. Trimming shortened V by 1 base and J by 5 bases, and 12 bases separated the two germline ends. The CDR3 sequence is CASSPLRMANEQYF. CDR3 nucleotide sequence: TGTGCCAGCTCACCACTACGGATGGCGAACGAGCAGTACTTC.

There are a few counts of this clone. Written as DNA, the CDR3 is TGTGCCAGCAAACCCTGGGCAGTTTATGGCTACACCTTC. As protein: CASKPWAVYGYTF. J is TRBJ1-2 and V is TRBV25-1; D call uncertain. Looked up from germline, CDR1 is MGHDK and CDR2 is SYGVNS. V was clipped by 7 bases and J by 5 bases, with 14 bases between them. The length of the CDR3 is 13 residues.

This clone was counted between two and nine times. The gene calls are TRBV18 and TRBJ2-7; the D gene is possibly TRBD2 (5 bases). Trimming left V 6 bases short and J 0 bases short, with 15 bases between. This CDR3 region has 15 residues. Germline V gene sequence: CDR1 KGHSH, CDR2 LQKENI. The chain's CDR3 is CASSPIGESSYEQYF. CDR3 DNA: TGTGCCAGCTCGCCGATTGGGGAGAGCTCCTACGAGCAGTACTTC.

The V gene is TRBV6-5, the J gene TRBJ1-1, with no clear D. Germline CDR1 reads MNHEY; CDR2 reads SVGAGI. V was clipped by 7 bases and J by 3 bases, with 15 bases between them. This CDR3 has 14 amino acids. In nucleotides, the CDR3 is TGTGCCAGCAACACCTTCGGCGGGGACACTGAAGCTTTCTTT. This sequence encodes CASNTFGGDTEAFF.

V gene TRBV6-1 combines with J gene TRBJ1-5, with 8 bases fitting TRBD1. After removal of 4 bases from V and 0 bases from J, the junction contained 11 bases not matched to a gene. The CDR3 is 18 amino acids. Germline values: CDR1 MNHNS, CDR2 SASEGT. The CDR3 loop is CASSALPQGGNSNQPQHF. CDR3 bases: TGTGCCAGCAGTGCCCTCCCACAGGGGGGGAATAGCAATCAGCCCCAGCATTTT.

The genes are TRBV30 and TRBJ1-5; weak D call: TRBD1 (6 bases). Germline CDR1 GTSNPN, CDR2 SVGIG (reference sequence). Trimming removed 5 bases at V and 3 bases at J, with 11 bases between. There are 13 residues in the CDR3. CDR3 DNA sequence: TGTGCCTGGGCTGGACAGTTCAATCAGCCCCAGCATTTT. Its translation is CAWAGQFNQPQHF.

This clone turned up a few times. The chain couples TRBV25-1 to TRBJ1-2, with D uncertain. This CDR3 spans 12 amino acids. Trimming pared 4 bases from V and 6 bases from J, leaving 9 bases between. The germline V gene encodes CDR1 MGHDK and CDR2 SYGVNS. CDR3 sequence reads: CASSVSANGYTF. The CDR3 nucleotides read TGTGCCAGCAGTGTGTCTGCAAATGGCTACACCTTC.

V gene TRBV18 combines with J gene TRBJ2-5; 13 nucleotides line up with TRBD2. Per germline, CDR1 KGHSH and CDR2 LQKENI. J gave up 1 base and V 6 bases, and 2 bases lay outside the gene matches. This CDR3 has 15 amino acids. The CDR3 loop is CASSWTSGSQETQYF. The DNA of the CDR3 is TGTGCCAGCTCCTGGACTAGCGGGAGCCAAGAGACCCAGTACTTC.